Following are 22 T cell receptor beta chains from one sample sequenced in a study of T cells after posttransplantation cyclophosphamide. Profiled with immunoSEQ multiplex PCR; TCRdb holds only in-frame clones, not every one. The data show about 19,000 clones, approximately 86% seen once. A marrow graft followed busulfan-fludarabine conditioning, with cyclophosphamide on days +3 and +4. Sample: PBMCs, taken after allogeneic stem cell transplant with posttransplant cyclophosphamide. The receptor source for this set is a female patient aged 35 to 55 who received an allogeneic stem cell transplant from a related donor, was CMV-positive, and had no GVHD. The T cells may come from the graft donor.

V usage is TRBV19 and J usage is TRBJ1-5, with 9 bases aligning to TRBD1. Losses at the gene ends were 5 bases for V and 5 bases for J; bases not matched to a gene: 10. Germline values: CDR1 LNHDA, CDR2 SQIVND (reference sequence). The CDR3 totals 16 residues. The DNA of the CDR3 is TGTGCCAGTAGTCCTTGGGACAGGGCCTCCTATCAGCCCCAGCATTTT. Protein: CASSPWDRASYQPQHF.

The chain is built from TRBV28 and TRBJ1-2; D is possibly TRBD1 (5 bases). CDR1 and CDR2 from the germline V gene are MDHEN and SYDVKM. Trimming took 7 bases from V and 4 from J, leaving 19 bases between them. There are 15 residues in the CDR3. CDR3 sequence: CASIPTDPSSYGYTF. CDR3 nucleotide sequence: TGTGCCAGCATACCGACAGATCCTTCTTCCTATGGCTACACCTTC.

The rearrangement joins TRBV18 to TRBJ2-1, with 9 bases that match TRBD2. With V trimmed by 6 bases and J by 6 bases, 9 bases remained unmatched. This CDR3 is built from 15 residues. Per germline, CDR1 KGHSH and CDR2 LQKENI. CDR3 loop: CASSPSGNVGNEQFF. CDR3 nucleotides: TGTGCCAGCTCCCCTAGCGGGAATGTTGGCAATGAGCAGTTCTTC.

The CDR3 loop is CASRTSGSDNEQFF. CDR3 nucleotides: TGTGCCAGCAGAACTAGCGGGAGTGACAATGAGCAGTTCTTC. The chain has TRBV28 and TRBJ2-1; 11 bases are a match to TRBD2. This CDR3 spans 14 amino acids. The J segment lost 5 bases and the V segment lost 6 bases, leaving 3 bases of the junction unmatched. Germline V CDR1 and CDR2: MDHEN, SYDVKM.

J is TRBJ1-2 and V is TRBV9, with D unclear. This CDR3 spans 11 amino acids. The ends were cut back, 3 bases at V and 7 bases at J, with 7 bases in the middle. CDR1 and CDR2 from the germline V gene are SGDLS and YYNGEE. CDR3 sequence (DNA): TGTGCCAGCAGCGCCAGCGGTGGCTACACCTTC. This sequence encodes CASSASGGYTF.

The chain combines TRBV5-4 with TRBJ2-1, with D uncertain. The CDR3 consists of 11 residues. Trimming cost V 4 bases and J 5 bases, with 4 bases left between them. Per germline, CDR1 SGHNT and CDR2 YYREEE (reference sequence). This CDR3 is CASSLNNEQFF. CDR3 coding DNA: TGTGCCAGCAGCCTTAACAATGAGCAGTTCTTC.

The chain uses TRBV28 and TRBJ2-1; the match to TRBD2 covers 13 bases. This CDR3 is built from 16 residues. Per the germline V gene, CDR1 is MDHEN and CDR2 is SYDVKM. The ends lost 5 bases at V and 5 bases at J; junction bases unmatched: 6. CDR3 sequence reads: CASSNAGTSGNNEQFF. The CDR3 DNA sequence: TGTGCCAGCAGTAACGCCGGGACTAGCGGGAACAATGAGCAGTTCTTC.

This rearrangement joins TRBV6-5 to TRBJ1-2; D is uncertain. The germline CDR1 and CDR2 sequences are MNHEY and SVGAGI. The CDR3 loop spans 13 amino acids. Trimming took 6 bases from V and 7 from J, leaving 15 bases between them. CDR3 in amino acids: CASSALGVSGYTF. In DNA form, the CDR3 reads TGTGCCAGCAGCGCTCTAGGTGTTTCTGGCTACACCTTC.

The chain recombines TRBV25-1 with TRBJ2-1; D gene ambiguous. Germline V gene data show CDR1 as MGHDK and CDR2 as SYGVNS. V was cut by 4 bases and J by 9 bases, with 7 bases left in between. This CDR3 comprises 11 residues. CDR3 bases: TGTGCCAGCAGTGGAGATTTTGAGCAGTTCTTC. Protein: CASSGDFEQFF. Based on the CDR3 plus reference TRBV25-1 and TRBJ2-1, the full variable domain is EADIYQTPRYLVIGTGKKITLECSQTMGHDKMYWYQQDPGMELHLIHYSYGVNSTEKGDLSSESTVSRIRTEHFPLTLESARPSHTSQYLCASSGDFEQFFGPGTRLTVL.

The V and J genes are TRBV4-2 and TRBJ2-7, with TRBD1 matching 7 bases. The germline V gene encodes CDR1 LGHNA and CDR2 YNFKEQ. There are 14 residues in the CDR3. Unmatched junction bases numbered 4, after V lost 1 base and J lost 4 bases. The CDR3 DNA sequence: TGTGCCAGCAGCCAAGGGCAGGGGGTTTACGAGCAGTACTTC. This gives the protein CASSQGQGVYEQYF.

The chain has TRBV11-2 and TRBJ1-3; 7 bases are shared with TRBD1. The junction had 4 bases not matched to a gene; V was cut back by 3 bases and J by 2 bases. CDR1 and CDR2 (germline): SGHAT, FQNNGV. CDR3 size: 15 residues. The CDR3 sequence: CASSFYRGPGNTIYF. CDR3 bases: TGTGCCAGCAGCTTCTACAGGGGCCCTGGAAACACCATATATTTT.

The V and J genes are TRBV7-8 and TRBJ1-5, with 8 bases that match TRBD1. The CDR3 length is 15 residues. V trimming: 1 base; J trimming: 7 bases; junction bases outside the gene matches: 6. In germline, CDR1 is SGHVS, CDR2 FQNEAQ. In nucleotides, the CDR3 is TGTGCCAGCAGCTTAGGCCGGGACAGGCGCCAGCCCCAGCATTTT. Protein sequence: CASSLGRDRRQPQHF.

The chain combines TRBV18 with TRBJ1-1, with 9 bases aligning to TRBD1. The CDR3 is made up of 14 amino acids. Germline CDR1 is KGHSH and CDR2 is LQKENI. With V trimmed by 5 bases and J by 6 bases, 7 bases remained unmatched. The CDR3 reads CASSASGTGSEAFF. CDR3 sequence (DNA): TGTGCCAGCTCAGCCTCCGGGACAGGGTCTGAAGCTTTCTTT.

This sequence joins TRBV4-3 and TRBJ1-1; D is possibly TRBD1 (5 bases). V gave up 2 bases and J gave up 5 bases, with 9 bases separating them. CDR1 is LGHNA and CDR2 is YSLEER in the germline V gene. This CDR3 comprises 13 residues. In DNA, the CDR3 is TGCGCCAGCAGCCAAACTCGGGGGACTGAAGCTTTCTTT. Translated: CASSQTRGTEAFF.

V and J are TRBV9 and TRBJ2-7, with a weak D call TRBD2 (5 bases). The germline V and J ends were trimmed by 3 bases and 2 bases, with 9 bases remaining between them. Per germline, CDR1 SGDLS and CDR2 YYNGEE. The CDR3 extends over 13 amino acids. CDR3 in amino acids: CASSGSGTYEQYF. CDR3 sequence (DNA): TGTGCCAGCAGCGGGAGCGGTACCTACGAGCAGTACTTC. Full variable domain (missing parts from reference TRBV9 and TRBJ2-7): DSGVTQTPKHLITATGQRVTLRCSPRSGDLSVYWYQQSLDQGLQFLIQYYNGEERAKGNILERFSAQQFPDLHSELNLSSLELGDSALYFCASSGSGTYEQYFGPGTRLTVT.

This rearrangement joins TRBV4-1 to TRBJ2-1; TRBD2 aligns across 12 bases. CDR1 MGHRA and CDR2 YSYEKL come from the germline V gene. This CDR3 has 15 residues. V was clipped by 1 base and J by 7 bases; unmatched bases: 2. The CDR3 DNA sequence: TGCGCCAGCAGCCAAGTCGGACTAGCGGGGAATGAGCAGTTCTTC. Translation: CASSQVGLAGNEQFF.

CDR3 in DNA: TGTGCCAGCAGCAGAGTCGTAAGCGGGATGAATGATGAGCAGTTCTTC. It specifies CASSRVVSGMNDEQFF. The chain couples TRBV7-6 to TRBJ2-1; 7 nucleotides align to TRBD2. The CDR3 covers 16 residues. The germline CDR1 and CDR2 sequences are SGHVS and FNYEAQ. V lost 5 bases, J lost 8 bases, and 15 bases stayed unmatched. Full variable domain (rest looked up from reference TRBV7-6 and TRBJ2-1): GAGVSQSPRYKVTKRGQDVALRCDPISGHVSLYWYRQALGQGPEFLTYFNYEAQQDKSGLPNDRFSAERPEGSISTLTIQRTEQRDSAMYRCASSRVVSGMNDEQFFGPGTRLTVL.

This chain uses TRBV5-6 with TRBJ2-2, with TRBD1 as a possible D gene (6 bases). Trimming removed 2 bases at V and 6 bases at J, with 8 bases between. Per the germline V gene, CDR1 is SGHDT and CDR2 is YYEEEE. The CDR3 is made up of 13 amino acids. Written as DNA, the CDR3 is TGTGCCAGCAGCTTTACAGGGCCCGGGGAGCTGTTTTTT. Translated: CASSFTGPGELFF. Supplemented by reference TRBV5-6 and TRBJ2-2, the full variable domain reads DAGVTQSPTHLIKTRGQQVTLRCSPKSGHDTVSWYQQALGQGPQFIFQYYEEEERQRGNFPDRFSGHQFPNYSSELNVNALLLGDSALYLCASSFTGPGELFFGEGSRLTVL.

This chain joins TRBV5-6 and TRBJ2-7; no clear D. Trimming cost V 2 bases and J 2 bases, with 5 bases left between them. In germline, CDR1 is SGHDT, CDR2 YYEEEE. The CDR3 extends over 12 amino acids. The CDR3 loop is CASSLRAYEQYF. The CDR3 nucleotides read TGTGCCAGCAGCTTAAGAGCCTACGAGCAGTACTTC. Based on the CDR3 plus reference TRBV5-6 and TRBJ2-7, the full variable domain is DAGVTQSPTHLIKTRGQQVTLRCSPKSGHDTVSWYQQALGQGPQFIFQYYEEEERQRGNFPDRFSGHQFPNYSSELNVNALLLGDSALYLCASSLRAYEQYFGPGTRLTVT.

The rearrangement links TRBV4-1 to TRBJ1-2; D perhaps matches TRBD1 (5 bases). The germline CDR1 and CDR2 sequences are MGHRA and YSYEKL. V lost 0 bases and J lost 2, with 10 bases in between. This CDR3 contains 15 residues. CDR3 loop: CASSQDIPGNYGYTF. Written as DNA, the CDR3 is TGCGCCAGCAGCCAAGATATCCCAGGGAACTATGGCTACACCTTC.

The CDR3 coding sequence is TGTGCCAGCAGCGTAGCCCCCCCGACTAGCGGGGCCTACAATGAGCAGTTCTTC. Translating it yields CASSVAPPTSGAYNEQFF. V usage is TRBV9 and J usage is TRBJ2-1; 11 bases line up with TRBD2. The V segment lost 0 bases and the J segment 2 bases; nucleotides outside the gene matches: 7. The length of the CDR3 is 18 residues. Germline-derived CDR1 and CDR2 are SGDLS and YYNGEE.

The chain recombines TRBV7-2 with TRBJ1-5, with a weak D call TRBD1 (5 bases). CDR3 size: 14 residues. The germline V and J ends were trimmed by 6 bases and 0 bases, with 9 bases remaining between them. CDR1 is SGHTA and CDR2 is FQGNSA in the germline V gene. CDR3 nucleotide sequence: TGTGCCAGCAGTCTGGACACTAGCAATCAGCCCCAGCATTTT. It codes for CASSLDTSNQPQHF.